A few counts support the clone carrying this T cell receptor beta chain. Its antigen remains unidentified. The data derive from a study of response to subunit inactivated influenza vaccine. Study-level findings and limits: Each seasonal flu vaccination may recruit only limited new T cells, authors suggested.

TCRdb independently ran MiXCR on the RT-PCR reads; one entry per CDR3 protein. The sample holds a few hundred thousand distinct CDR3 sequences; roughly 20% are singletons and the top ten take around 10%. J lost 1 base, V lost 6 bases, and 11 bases had no gene match. Germline V gene sequence: CDR1 SNHLY, CDR2 FYNNEI. The CDR3 is 16 residues long. The TCR sequence derives from a man aged 45 to 70 who received an inactivated influenza vaccine. This chain connects TRBV2 to TRBJ1-1, with 7 bases aligning to TRBD1. This specimen was PBMCs from blood, taken approximately 20 months after vaccination. The CDR3 here is CASRESPDRWNTEAFF. CDR3 DNA: TGTGCCAGCAGAGAAAGCCCGGACAGGTGGAACACTGAAGCTTTCTTT.